This T cell receptor beta chain was sequenced in a study of radiotherapy plus CTLA-4 blockade in lung cancer. Whole-study context: Under 20% of enrolled patients responded objectively, and more than 30% had disease control. Study outcomes and limitations: Among reported predictors of response, early blood T cell clone dynamics with interferon-beta performed best.

The data were produced by immunoSEQ multiplex PCR, yet TCRdb's version contains in-frame clones alone and is incomplete. The sample has roughly 130,000 clones, 80% to 90% seen once; the top ten hold approximately 7.2%. A note on this clone: Its target is not known.

This sequence originates from a human donor with non-small cell lung cancer that progressed on radiotherapy plus ipilimumab. The sequenced sample was peripheral blood, obtained from a patient treated with radiotherapy plus ipilimumab.

CDR3 region: CASSPRDQETQYF. The CDR3 bases are TGTGCCAGCTCACCACGGGACCAAGAGACCCAGTACTTC. The chain couples TRBV18 to TRBJ2-5; no definite D call. Germline V gene lookup returns CDR1 KGHSH and CDR2 LQKENI. The CDR3 has 13 amino acids. Trimming pared 1 base from V and 0 bases from J, leaving 3 bases between. The whole variable domain, remainder taken from reference TRBV18 and TRBJ2-5, is NAGVMQNPRHLVRRRGQEARLRCSPMKGHSHVYWYRQLPEEGLKFMVYLQKENIIDESGMPKERFSAEFPKEGPSILRIQQVVRGDSAAYFCASSPRDQETQYFGPGTRLLVL.